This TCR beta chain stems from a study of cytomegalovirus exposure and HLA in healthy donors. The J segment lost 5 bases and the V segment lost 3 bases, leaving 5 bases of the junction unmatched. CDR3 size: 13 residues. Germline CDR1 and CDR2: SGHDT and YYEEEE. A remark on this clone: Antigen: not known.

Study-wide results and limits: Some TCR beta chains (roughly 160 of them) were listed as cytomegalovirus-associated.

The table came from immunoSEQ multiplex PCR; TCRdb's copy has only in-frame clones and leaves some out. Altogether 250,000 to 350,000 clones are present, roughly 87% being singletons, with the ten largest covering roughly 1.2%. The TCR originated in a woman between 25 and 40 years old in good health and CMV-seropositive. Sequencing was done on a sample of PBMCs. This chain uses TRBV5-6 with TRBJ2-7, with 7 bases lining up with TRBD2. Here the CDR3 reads CASSSDGGDEQYF. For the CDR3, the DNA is TGTGCCAGCAGCTCCGATGGGGGGGACGAGCAGTACTTC.